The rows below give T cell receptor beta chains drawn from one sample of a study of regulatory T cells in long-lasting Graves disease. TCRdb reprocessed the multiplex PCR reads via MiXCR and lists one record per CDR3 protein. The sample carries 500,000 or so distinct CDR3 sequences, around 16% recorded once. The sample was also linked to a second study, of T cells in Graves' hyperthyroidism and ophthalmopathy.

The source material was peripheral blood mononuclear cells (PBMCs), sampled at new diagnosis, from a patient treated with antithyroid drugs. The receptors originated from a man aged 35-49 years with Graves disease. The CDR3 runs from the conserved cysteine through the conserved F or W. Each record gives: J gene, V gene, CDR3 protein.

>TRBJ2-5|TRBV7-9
CASSPTSGSQKTQYF
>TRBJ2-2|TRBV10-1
CASSESRGNTGELFF
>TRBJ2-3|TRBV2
CASSRSQSSDTQYF
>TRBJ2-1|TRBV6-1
CASHTSGRANEQFF
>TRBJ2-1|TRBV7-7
CASSQTYSYNEQFF
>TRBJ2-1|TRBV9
CASSPHNRGGFQFF
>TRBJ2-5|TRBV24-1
CATSDSGEGGETQYF
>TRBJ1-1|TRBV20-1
CSARVTGTRAEAFF
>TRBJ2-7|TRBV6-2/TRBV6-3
CASSWTGAGEQYF
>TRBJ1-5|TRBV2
CASKTEDQPQHF
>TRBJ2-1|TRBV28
CASNSLIMSGRGDEQFF
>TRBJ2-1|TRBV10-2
CATLLNSGNEQFF
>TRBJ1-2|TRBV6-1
CASRIDSLGNYGYTF
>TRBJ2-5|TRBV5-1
CASSLTAGGETQYF
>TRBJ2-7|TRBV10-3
CAISESWGQTYEQYF
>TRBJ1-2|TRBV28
CASSLGQVGYTF
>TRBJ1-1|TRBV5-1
CASSSGHTEAFF
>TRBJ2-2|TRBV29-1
CGLQGNTGELFF
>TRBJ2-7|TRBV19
CASTPGQGAGEQYF
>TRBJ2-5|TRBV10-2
CASSSSSGVGETQYF
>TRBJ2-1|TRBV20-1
CSAPRDPGDQNEQFF
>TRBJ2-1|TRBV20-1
CSASASGRDEQFF
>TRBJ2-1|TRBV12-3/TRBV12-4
CASRGDRYNEQFF
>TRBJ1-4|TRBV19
CASSISRAIRRKLFF
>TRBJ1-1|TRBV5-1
CASSDDRVAAFF
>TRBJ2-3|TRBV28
CASSFAGGRTDTQYF
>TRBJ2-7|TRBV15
CATSRDGNEQYF
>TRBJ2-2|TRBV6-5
CASSFIDGGELFF
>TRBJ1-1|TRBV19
CASSIGPWAEAFF
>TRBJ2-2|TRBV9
CASSVILYRDRDSRTGELFF